This T cell receptor beta chain came from a study of T cells in Graves' hyperthyroidism and ophthalmopathy. The study, taken as a whole, reports: Ophthalmopathy, as predicted by the model, came a median roughly 6.5 months after the prediction. Most thyroid clonotypes expanded above 0.001 were also detected in blood. A model built on 13 V-J features separated ophthalmopathy from stable hyperthyroidism.

TCR beta CDR3 regions were amplified from RNA transcripts. The TCR CDR3 was amplified in a first-round RT-PCR using the HTBI primer set. MiXCR was run by TCRdb on the multiplex PCR reads, yielding one entry per CDR3 protein. The sample comprises approximately 510,000 distinct CDR3 sequences, around 50% of which are singletons, and around two fifths rests with the top ten. Per the germline V gene, CDR1 is ENHRY and CDR2 is SYGVKD. This CDR3 has 14 residues. Diagnoses used clinical symptoms, serum thyroxine and TRAb, thyroid ultrasound and orbital computed tomography. This clonotype occurred a few times. Its target is unknown. One junction end does not reproduce the germline sequence, and a read error may be involved.

The chain couples TRBV10-3 to TRBJ1-2, with TRBD1 as a possible D gene (5 bases). The source is an adult woman with Graves' disease, either hyperthyroidism or ophthalmopathy (not recorded which). The sample comprised peripheral blood or thyroid tissue (not recorded which). Here the CDR3 DNA reads TGTGCCAGCAGTTTAAGGGGCGCACGATGGGGCTACACCTTC. Its protein is CASSLRGARWGYTF.